Each of the 2 T cell receptor beta chains below was sequenced from the same sample in a study of shared clonotypes between healthy human individuals. Naive CD8 cells lacked CD45RO, underwent positive selection for CCR7 and left out terminally differentiated effector memory CD45RA+ cells. Data came from immunoSEQ multiplex PCR; TCRdb stores just in-frame clones and leaves some out. The table includes about 680,000 clones, just over 90% detected once. The sequencing input was naive CD8+ T cells sorted from blood. The receptor set was obtained from a man younger than 45 in good health.

This clone is a singleton in its sample. V and J are TRBV28 and TRBJ2-1, with D perhaps assigned TRBD1 or TRBD2 (7 bases each). The CDR3 consists of 16 residues. The germline V gene encodes CDR1 MDHEN and CDR2 SYDVKM. The germline V and J ends were trimmed by 5 bases and 1 base, with 15 bases remaining between them. This chain's CDR3 is CASSRYRGGSYNEQFF. CDR3 in DNA: TGTGCCAGCAGTAGGTACAGGGGAGGGTCCTACAATGAGCAGTTCTTC.

The V call is TRBV2, the J call TRBJ2-7; tentative D call: TRBD2 (6 bases). Germline CDR1 and CDR2: SNHLY and FYNNEI. The CDR3 is made up of 16 amino acids. V was trimmed by 4 bases and J by 0 bases, leaving 16 bases between them. This chain's CDR3 is CASSVVISGSSYEQYF. CDR3 sequence (DNA): TGTGCCAGCAGTGTCGTGATTAGCGGAAGCTCCTACGAGCAGTACTTC.